The text below deals with one T cell receptor (beta chain). The antigen is not known. This CDR3 has 13 amino acids. Trimming cost V 4 bases and J 6 bases, with 12 bases left between them. The source of the sample is a study of T-cell reconstitution after alpha-beta-depleted transplantation in children. Notes on the study in general: One year post-transplant, T-cell counts and diversity were largely derived from T cells produced anew. The origin of alpha-beta T cells about two months after transplant was reportedly several hundred expanded graft clones.

Using unique molecular identifiers, the investigators prepared the TCRbeta library. TCRdb re-analysed the PCR reads in MiXCR, keeping a single row per CDR3 protein. The sample consists of approximately 170,000 distinct CDR3 sequences, around 10% of them appearing once. The source material was PBMCs, sampled before TCRalphabeta/CD19-depleted stem cell transplant. The gene calls are TRBV12-3 or TRBV12-4 and TRBJ1-2; D uncertain. The source is a boy aged 2 to 9 with acute myeloid leukemia, due to receive a stem cell transplant. DNA of the CDR3: TGTGCCAGCAGTTCCAGACGTGGGGATGGCTACACCTTC. Encoded protein: CASSSRRGDGYTF.